Sequencing of this T cell receptor beta chain was carried out in a study of blood T cell repertoires in COVID-19 (dated by TCRdb to 2019 to 2021). Regarding the complete study: Samples from collaborators originated in the United States, Italy and Spain and spanned both the acute and convalescent phases of COVID-19. The material from the prospective study consisted of cDNA or gDNA derived from T cells, B-cell-depleted T cells, or PBMCs. The dataset comprised deeply sampled blood TCRbeta repertoires from subjects exposed to, actively infected with, or recovered from COVID-19. The repertoires were made available in a free public database intended to serve as a resource for research on the immune response to SARS-CoV-2. Samples came from the ongoing ImmuneRACE study (first 160 participants) plus 1,254 subjects from 6 global collaborators. A de-identified subject ID, COVID-19 status, age in years and sex were almost always included in the sample metadata. HLA class I and class II types, where available, came from metadata supplied by the sample provider rather than from assay-based typing. Overall study outcomes, separate from this receptor: The amount of clinical and demographic metadata varied by source and participant and was provided uncurated.

The immunoSEQ Assay, a bias-controlled multiplex PCR, was used to amplify TCRbeta CDR3 regions from genomic DNA. In the authors' own workflow: Within the assay, amplification of reference gene primers was used to estimate how many nucleated cells each sample contained. Sequence reads were collapsed and filtered to measure the absolute abundance of every unique TCRbeta CDR3 rearrangement. Productive Simpson clonality was computed per sample as the square root of Simpson's diversity index over productive rearrangements. In TCRdb, the immuneACCESS table is reduced to in-frame sequences with V and J assigned. These tables do not hold every clone; where another copy was compared, an unresolved V gene accounts for under half, and the others remain unexplained. Clone size and the V and J calls come from that table; the DNA yielded D and trimming. This sample comprises more than 400,000 clones, about 90% of them detected only once. Roughly 0.66% of the sample goes to the ten largest clones.

There are a few counts of this clone. Its antigen remains unidentified. No base qualities exist here, and no much larger clone lies one base off it. In the prospective study, participants were roughly 18 to 95 years old, resided in around 25 geographic areas of the United States, and were enrolled through a virtual design. In the prospective study, participants were assigned to cohorts based on the clinical history participants reported in a screening survey and a study questionnaire. Recovered participants in ImmuneRACE Cohort 3 were defined as having two consecutive negative NP/OP PCR tests, clearance from a healthcare professional, or resolution of symptoms. In the prospective study, whole blood, serum and a nasopharyngeal or oropharyngeal swab were collected from each participant by mobile phlebotomists. Over an approximately 2-month period, participants in the prospective study had the option of providing additional blood draws and questionnaires. Before DNA extraction, prospective study blood samples were shipped either frozen or at room temperature.

From the cysteine through the phenylalanine, the CDR3 covers 13 amino acids. Just the 39-base CDR3 DNA is kept, in frame starting at base 1. CDR1 SNHLY and CDR2 FYNNEI were looked up in the germline V gene. V is reduced by 7 bases and J by 7 bases, leaving a spacing of 16 bases between them. The chain is encoded by TRBV2 joined to TRBJ1-2; no D gene can be assigned with confidence. The sample was PBMCs or T cells enriched from blood (not recorded which). The sequence came from a man between 18 and 29 years old who had recovered from COVID-19. For the CDR3, the sequence is CASTPLSRGGYTF. The DNA reads as follows: TGTGCCAGCACCCCTCTCTCGCGCGGTGGCTACACCTTC.